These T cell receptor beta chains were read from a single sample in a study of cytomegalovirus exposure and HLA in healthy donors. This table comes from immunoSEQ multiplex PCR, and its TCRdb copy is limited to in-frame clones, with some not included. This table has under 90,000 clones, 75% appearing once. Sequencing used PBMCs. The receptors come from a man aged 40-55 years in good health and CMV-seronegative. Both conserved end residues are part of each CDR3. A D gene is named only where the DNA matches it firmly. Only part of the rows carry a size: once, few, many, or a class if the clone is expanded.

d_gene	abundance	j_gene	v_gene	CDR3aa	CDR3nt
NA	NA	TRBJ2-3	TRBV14	CASSKQQGYYTDTQYF	TGTGCCAGCAGCAAGCAACAGGGATATTACACAGATACGCAGTATTTT
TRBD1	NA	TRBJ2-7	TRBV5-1	CASRLWTGTYEQYF	TGCGCCAGCAGATTGTGGACAGGGACCTACGAGCAGTACTTC
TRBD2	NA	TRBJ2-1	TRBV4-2	CASSQGSLAGSNYNEQFF	TGTGCCAGCAGCCAGGGGTCCTTAGCGGGAAGTAACTACAATGAGCAGTTCTTC
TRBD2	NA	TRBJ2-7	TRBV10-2	CASSEPSGRRYEQYF	TGCGCCAGCAGTGAGCCTAGCGGGAGGAGGTACGAGCAGTACTTC
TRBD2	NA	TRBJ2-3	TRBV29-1	CSAPYSRGGTSTDTQYF	TGCAGCGCACCCTATAGTCGGGGGGGCACTAGCACAGATACGCAGTATTTT
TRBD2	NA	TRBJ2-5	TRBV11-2	CASSLRWGGRETQYF	TGTGCCAGCAGCCTTCGATGGGGGGGGAGAGAGACCCAGTACTTC
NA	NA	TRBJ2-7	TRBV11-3	CASSLESGYEQYF	TGTGCCAGCAGCTTAGAATCGGGCTACGAGCAGTACTTC
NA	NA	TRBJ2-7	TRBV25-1	CASSVGDMGSYEQYF	TGTGCCAGCAGTGTAGGGGATATGGGTTCCTACGAGCAGTACTTC
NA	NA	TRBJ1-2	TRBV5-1	CASSREVGAGFGYTF	TGCGCCAGCAGCCGAGAGGTTGGGGCCGGGTTCGGCTACACCTTC
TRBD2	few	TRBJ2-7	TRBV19	CASSSYPLGLAGAISYEQYF	TGTGCCAGTAGTAGCTACCCACTCGGACTAGCGGGAGCCATCTCCTACGAGCAGTACTTC
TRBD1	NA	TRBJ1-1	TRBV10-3	CAIKRGPNTEAFF	TGTGCCATCAAAAGGGGGCCAAACACTGAAGCTTTCTTT
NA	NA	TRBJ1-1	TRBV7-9	CASSAHGAEAFF	TGTGCCAGCAGCGCCCACGGAGCTGAAGCTTTCTTT
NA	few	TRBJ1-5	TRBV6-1	CASSEADITQPQHF	TGTGCCAGCAGTGAAGCAGACATTACTCAGCCCCAGCATTTT
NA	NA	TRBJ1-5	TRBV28	CASSFLGQINQPQHF	TGTGCCAGCAGTTTCCTCGGACAGATAAATCAGCCCCAGCATTTT
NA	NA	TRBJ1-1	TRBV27	CASSREEGSEAFF	TGTGCCAGCAGTCGAGAAGAGGGCAGTGAAGCTTTCTTT
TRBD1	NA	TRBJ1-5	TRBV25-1	CASSQGQGGLGNQPQHF	TGTGCCAGCAGTCAGGGACAGGGAGGTTTGGGCAATCAGCCCCAGCATTTT
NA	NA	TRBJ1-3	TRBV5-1	CASSLKSSSGNTIYF	TGCGCCAGCAGCTTGAAATCCAGCTCTGGAAACACCATATATTTT
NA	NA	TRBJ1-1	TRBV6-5	CASSYSQGWTEAFF	TGTGCCAGCAGTTACTCGCAGGGCTGGACTGAAGCTTTCTTT
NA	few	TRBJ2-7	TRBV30	CACGTAGGGLEQYF	TGTGCCTGTGGGACAGCCGGTGGGGGGCTCGAGCAGTACTTC
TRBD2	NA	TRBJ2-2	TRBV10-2	CASKGNRGGAGELFF	TGCGCCAGCAAGGGTAACCGGGGGGGCGCCGGGGAGCTGTTTTTT
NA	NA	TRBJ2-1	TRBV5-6	CASSLGAYEQFF	TGTGCCAGCAGCTTGGGAGCTTATGAGCAGTTCTTC
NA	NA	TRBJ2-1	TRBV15	CATSRGTNDEQFF	TGTGCCACCAGCAGGGGTACTAACGATGAGCAGTTCTTC
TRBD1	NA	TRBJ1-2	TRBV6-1	CASSLGTGGGYGYTF	TGTGCCAGCAGCCTTGGGACAGGGGGAGGCTATGGCTACACCTTC
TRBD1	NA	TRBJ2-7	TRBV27	CASSPGQGPYEQYF	TGTGCCAGCAGTCCAGGACAGGGTCCCTACGAGCAGTACTTC
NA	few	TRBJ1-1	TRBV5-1	CASSLGGGGTEAFF	TGCGCCAGCAGCTTGGGCGGGGGCGGCACTGAAGCTTTCTTT
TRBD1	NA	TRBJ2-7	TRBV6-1	CASSRDRGHEQYF	TGTGCCAGCAGCCGGGACAGGGGGCACGAGCAGTACTTC
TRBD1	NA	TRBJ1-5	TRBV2	CASRPGTGTNQPQHF	TGTGCCAGCAGACCGGGGACAGGGACGAATCAGCCCCAGCATTTT
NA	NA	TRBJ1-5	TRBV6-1	CASSVSRGGNQPQHF	TGTGCCAGCAGTGTCTCGCGGGGGGGAAATCAGCCCCAGCATTTT
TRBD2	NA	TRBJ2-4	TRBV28	CASGGGLVAKNIQYF	TGTGCCAGCGGCGGCGGACTAGTAGCCAAAAACATTCAGTACTTC
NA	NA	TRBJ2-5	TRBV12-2	CASRFLGGSELETQYF	TGTGCAAGTCGCTTTTTAGGCGGGTCAGAACTAGAGACCCAGTACTTC
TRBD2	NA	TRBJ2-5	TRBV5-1	CASSSGTSEAETQYF	TGCGCCAGCAGCTCCGGGACTAGCGAAGCAGAGACCCAGTACTTC
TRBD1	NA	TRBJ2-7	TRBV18	CASSLSPGQTYEQYF	TGTGCCAGCTCACTATCTCCGGGACAGACCTACGAGCAGTACTTC
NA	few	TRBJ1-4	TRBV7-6	CASSLGWGRSNEKLFF	TGTGCCAGCAGCTTAGGGTGGGGCAGGAGTAATGAAAAACTGTTTTTT
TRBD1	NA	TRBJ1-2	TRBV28	CASSLGLGTGGFSNYGYTF	TGTGCCAGCAGTTTGGGCCTCGGGACAGGGGGCTTCTCTAACTATGGCTACACCTTC
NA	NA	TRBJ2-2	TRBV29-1	CSVARQTNTGELFF	TGCAGCGTTGCTAGACAGACGAACACCGGGGAGCTGTTTTTT
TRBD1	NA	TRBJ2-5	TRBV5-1	CASSFDRGGQETQYF	TGCGCCAGCAGCTTTGACAGGGGAGGCCAGGAGACCCAGTACTTC
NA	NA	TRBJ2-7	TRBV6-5	CASSSTYEQYF	TGTGCCAGCAGTTCGACATACGAGCAGTACTTC
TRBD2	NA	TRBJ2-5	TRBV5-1	CASTTGTAGGTQYF	TGCGCCAGCACAACCGGGACGGCGGGGGGGACCCAGTACTTC
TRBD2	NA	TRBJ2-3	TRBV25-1	CASLRGREGDTQYF	TGTGCCAGCCTGCGGGGCAGGGAGGGGGATACGCAGTATTTT
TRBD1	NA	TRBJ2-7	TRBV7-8	CASQPPLTGNEQYF	TGTGCCAGCCAACCCCCCTTGACAGGGAACGAGCAGTACTTC
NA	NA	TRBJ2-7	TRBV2	CASSEDRAGSYEQYF	TGTGCCAGCAGTGAAGACCGGGCTGGGAGCTACGAGCAGTACTTC
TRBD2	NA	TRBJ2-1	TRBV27	CASSPNPPLAGTYNEQFF	TGTGCCAGCAGTCCGAACCCTCCTCTAGCGGGAACATACAATGAGCAGTTCTTC
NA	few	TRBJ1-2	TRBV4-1	CASSQAGTPVKVNYGYTF	TGCGCCAGCAGCCAAGCCGGGACACCAGTGAAGGTGAACTATGGCTACACCTTC
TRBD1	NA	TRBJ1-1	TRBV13	CASSAGQGGWSDTEAFF	TGTGCCAGCAGCGCGGGACAGGGGGGCTGGTCGGACACTGAAGCTTTCTTT
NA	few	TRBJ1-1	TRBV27	CASSFPRLGAGTEAFF	TGTGCCAGCAGTTTCCCCCGCTTAGGGGCCGGGACTGAAGCTTTCTTT
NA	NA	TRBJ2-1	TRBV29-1	CSVGLDVFYNEQFF	TGCAGCGTTGGACTGGATGTGTTTTACAATGAGCAGTTCTTC
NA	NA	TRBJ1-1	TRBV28	CASSFARGGKNTEAFF	TGTGCCAGCAGTTTTGCGCGGGGGGGTAAGAACACTGAAGCTTTCTTT
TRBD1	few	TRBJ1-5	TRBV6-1	CASSGDRVSNQPQHF	TGTGCCAGCAGTGGGGACAGGGTTAGCAATCAGCCCCAGCATTTT
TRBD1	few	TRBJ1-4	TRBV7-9	CASSHESNRGPGRVEKLFF	TGTGCCAGCAGCCACGAAAGCAACAGGGGACCCGGTAGGGTTGAAAAACTGTTTTTT
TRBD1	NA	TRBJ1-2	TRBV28	CASRTTGTGRHTF	TGTGCCAGCAGGACGACCGGGACAGGGAGGCACACCTTC
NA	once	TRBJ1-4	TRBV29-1	CSVEGAGGEKLFF	TGCAGCGTTGAAGGGGCAGGTGGGGAAAAACTGTTTTTT
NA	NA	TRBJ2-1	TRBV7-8	CASSLVGESYNEQFF	TGTGCCAGCAGCTTAGTCGGGGAGTCTTACAATGAGCAGTTCTTC
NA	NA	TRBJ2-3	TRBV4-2	CASSQEARQFSTDTQYF	TGTGCCAGCAGCCAGGAGGCTCGGCAGTTCAGCACAGATACGCAGTATTTT
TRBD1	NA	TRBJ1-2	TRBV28	CASSLPGGGWDGYTF	TGTGCCAGCAGTTTACCAGGGGGCGGTTGGGATGGCTACACCTTC
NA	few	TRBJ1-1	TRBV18	CASSPEERGSTEAFF	TGTGCCAGCTCACCGGAGGAACGCGGATCCACTGAAGCTTTCTTT